A single sample is the source of the 31 T cell receptor beta chains below, sequenced in a study of T cells in localized non-small cell lung cancer. TCRdb's copy holds only in-frame clones and misses some; the assay was immunoSEQ multiplex PCR. Of tens of thousands of clones listed, 75% to 90% were seen once; the top ten hold 22%. Sequenced here: PBMCs, sampled before any cancer treatment. The origin of the receptors is a man between 40 and 75 years old with stage II squamous cell lung carcinoma.

The chain's CDR3 is CASSRSRPGGETQYF. DNA of the CDR3: TGTGCCAGCAGTCGTAGCCGCCCAGGGGGAGAGACCCAGTACTTC. The chain recombines TRBV13 with TRBJ2-5, with 7 bases lining up with TRBD1. CDR1 PRHDT and CDR2 FYEKMQ come from the germline V gene (reference sequence). The CDR3 is 15 residues long. J lost 4 bases, V lost 6 bases, and 11 bases had no gene match.

In this sample, this clone turned up once. The V call is TRBV7-9, the J call TRBJ2-7; 8 bases are a match to TRBD1. This CDR3 has 12 amino acids. The junction had 5 bases not matched to a gene; V was cut back by 7 bases and J by 6 bases. Germline CDR1 SEHNR, CDR2 FQNEAQ (reference sequence). The CDR3 coding sequence is TGTGCCAGCACCGTACAGGGGGTCGAGCAGTACTTC. Translated, it gives CASTVQGVEQYF.

The chain links TRBV19 to TRBJ2-3, with 7 bases identical to TRBD2. The CDR3 consists of 14 residues. Germline V lookup: CDR1 LNHDA, CDR2 SQIVND (reference sequence). J gave up 2 bases and V 9 bases, and 8 bases lay outside the gene matches. CDR3 region: CASSTSAFTDTQYF. CDR3 coding DNA: TGTGCCAGCAGCACTAGCGCTTTCACAGATACGCAGTATTTT.

The rearrangement links TRBV6-1 to TRBJ2-2; D is unresolved. This CDR3 has 14 amino acids. Trimming shortened V by 7 bases and J by 2 bases, and 11 bases separated the two germline ends. In germline, CDR1 is MNHNS, CDR2 SASEGT. This CDR3 reads CASIRDLNTGELFF. The CDR3 bases are TGTGCCAGCATCCGAGACCTAAACACCGGGGAGCTGTTTTTT.

This clone was seen only once. The rearrangement links TRBV19 to TRBJ1-3; D perhaps matches TRBD1 (6 bases). CDR3 size: 15 residues. Germline V gene sequence: CDR1 LNHDA, CDR2 SQIVND (reference sequence). Trimming shortened V by 5 bases and J by 0 bases, and 11 bases separated the two germline ends. The CDR3, as DNA: TGTGCCAGTAGTGACCAACAGGGCTCTGGAAACACCATATATTTT. Residues: CASSDQQGSGNTIYF.

The J gene is TRBJ1-2, the V gene TRBV19; D is unclear. CDR3 length: 16 amino acids. The germline gives CDR1 LNHDA, CDR2 SQIVND (reference sequence). Trimming stripped 3 bases from V and 4 bases from J, with 18 bases between. In nucleotides, the CDR3 is TGTGCCAGTAGTATTGATTCCAGCGGGGTACCCTATGGCTACACCTTC. Translation gives CASSIDSSGVPYGYTF.

V usage is TRBV4-3 and J usage is TRBJ1-1; D ambiguous. Germline V CDR1 and CDR2: LGHNA, YSLEER. The CDR3 runs to 15 residues. V was clipped by 1 base and J by 1 base, with 10 bases between them. The CDR3 DNA is TGCGCCAGCAGCCAAGGTTTAGGCAGGAACACTGAAGCTTTCTTT. This translates into CASSQGLGRNTEAFF.

The count of this clone is one. This sequence joins TRBV2 and TRBJ1-5, with D possibly being TRBD1 (5 bases). Germline CDR1 and CDR2: SNHLY and FYNNEI. Trimming cost V 4 bases and J 3 bases, with 10 bases left between them. The CDR3 consists of 14 residues. The CDR3, as DNA: TGTGCCAGCAGTGCCCCCAGGGTCAATCAGCCCCAGCATTTT. It encodes CASSAPRVNQPQHF.

The chain employs TRBV11-2 and TRBJ1-2; 7 nucleotides line up with TRBD1. The CDR3 is 14 amino acids. V dropped 5 bases and J dropped 2; count of bases not matched to a gene: 5. Germline V CDR1 and CDR2: SGHAT, FQNNGV. This CDR3 reads CASSPGTANYGYTF. In DNA, the CDR3 is TGTGCCAGCAGCCCCGGGACAGCAAACTATGGCTACACCTTC.

The rearrangement uses TRBV5-1 and TRBJ2-3; 11 bases match TRBD2. The CDR3 sequence is 14 residues long. V lost 7 bases and J lost 2; bases outside the gene matches: 3. CDR1 and CDR2 (germline): SGHRS, YFSETQ. CDR3: CASQLAGDTDTQYF. The CDR3, as DNA: TGCGCCAGCCAACTAGCGGGGGACACAGATACGCAGTATTTT.

The chain recombines TRBV5-1 with TRBJ2-5; TRBD1 matches 7 bases. Looked up from germline, CDR1 is SGHRS and CDR2 is YFSETQ. V shed 4 bases, J shed 6 bases, and the junction held 12 bases outside the gene matches. There are 15 residues in the CDR3. Written as DNA, the CDR3 is TGCGCCAGCAGCCCAAGTCTGGACAGGATTAAGACCCAGTACTTC. It encodes CASSPSLDRIKTQYF.

This clone was observed a single time. The chain is built from TRBV9 and TRBJ2-1; D not resolved. The CDR3 length is 15 residues. V lost 1 base, J lost 3 bases, and 11 bases lay in between. Germline V gene sequence: CDR1 SGDLS, CDR2 YYNGEE. This CDR3 reads CASSVTERGYNEQFF. CDR3 nucleotides: TGTGCCAGCAGCGTAACAGAGAGAGGCTACAATGAGCAGTTCTTC.

This chain joins TRBV27 and TRBJ1-4; unclear D gene. V shed 4 bases and J shed 6 bases, with 6 bases lying between them. Germline assignment: CDR1 MNHEY and CDR2 SMNVEV (reference sequence). The CDR3 covers 12 residues. The CDR3 is CASSSDYEKLFF. The CDR3, as DNA: TGTGCCAGCAGTTCCGATTATGAAAAACTGTTTTTT.

The gene calls are TRBV27 and TRBJ1-2; TRBD1 agrees at 9 bases. V lost 6 bases, J lost 3 bases, and 5 bases stayed unmatched. Germline loops: CDR1 MNHEY, CDR2 SMNVEV (reference sequence). The CDR3 extends over 14 amino acids. The CDR3 DNA is TGTGCCAGCAGCCTAGGACAGGGGTACTATGGCTACACCTTC. This gives the protein CASSLGQGYYGYTF.

The chain is built from TRBV9 and TRBJ2-5; 9 positions match TRBD2. J was trimmed by 1 base and V by 4 bases; bases with no gene match: 14. The germline gives CDR1 SGDLS, CDR2 YYNGEE. CDR3 length: 18 residues. CDR3 loop: CASSSRSGGLALQETQYF. The CDR3 bases are TGTGCCAGCAGCTCCCGGAGTGGGGGACTAGCCCTCCAAGAGACCCAGTACTTC.

This chain's CDR3 is CASSTGTGPYGGKLFF. Written as DNA, the CDR3 is TGCGCCAGCAGCACGGGGACAGGCCCCTATGGGGGAAAACTGTTTTTT. This sequence joins TRBV5-1 and TRBJ1-4, with 8 positions matching TRBD1. The junction had 15 bases not matched to a gene; V was cut back by 4 bases and J by 10 bases. Germline CDR1 reads SGHRS; CDR2 reads YFSETQ. The CDR3 runs 16 residues.

This chain links TRBV6-1 with TRBJ2-1, with 14 bases matching TRBD2. Germline trimming cut 2 bases from V and 12 bases from J; bases unmatched to any gene: 6. This CDR3 spans 15 amino acids. The germline CDR1 and CDR2 sequences are MNHNS and SASEGT. The CDR3 coding sequence is TGTGCCAGCAGTGAATTGGGACTAGCGGGAGTGGGGCAGTTCTTC. It codes for CASSELGLAGVGQFF.

The gene calls are TRBV2 and TRBJ2-2, with D perhaps TRBD2 (7 bases). The length of the CDR3 is 15 residues. The V end was cut by 6 bases, the J end by 6 bases, with 17 bases between. Germline CDR1 SNHLY, CDR2 FYNNEI. As DNA, the CDR3 is TGTGCCAGCAGCCAACGGAGGGAGGGGGCCGGGGAGCTGTTTTTT. Protein sequence: CASSQRREGAGELFF.

The chain combines TRBV6-6 with TRBJ1-5, with D possibly being TRBD1 (6 bases). The CDR3 totals 13 residues. V was pared by 8 bases and J by 11 bases, with 19 bases between. Germline V lookup: CDR1 MNHNY, CDR2 SVGAGI (reference sequence). This CDR3 reads CASDVGGRMSQHF. The CDR3 DNA is TGTGCCAGCGATGTTGGGGGCCGGATGTCCCAGCATTTT.

V usage is TRBV10-3 and J usage is TRBJ1-2, with D perhaps TRBD1 (6 bases). Per the germline V gene, CDR1 is ENHRY and CDR2 is SYGVKD. The V and J ends lost 11 bases and 6 bases respectively, with 19 bases between them. There are 13 residues in the CDR3. The CDR3 DNA reads as TGTGCCGTTATTACAGGGAATTGGGATGGCTACACCTTC. Translated, it gives CAVITGNWDGYTF.

This clone was found a few times. The chain has TRBV4-1 and TRBJ2-1; no firm D call. V lost 2 bases, J lost 4 bases, and 15 bases lay in between. CDR1 and CDR2 from the germline V gene are MGHRA and YSYEKL. The CDR3 is 16 amino acids. CDR3 sequence: CASSQRRGTLYNEQFF. CDR3 nucleotide sequence: TGCGCCAGCAGCCAACGGCGCGGAACCCTTTACAATGAGCAGTTCTTC.

The chain is built from TRBV7-9 and TRBJ2-7; D unclear. The V end was cut by 4 bases, the J end by 1 base, with 8 bases between. This CDR3 contains 13 residues. Germline V gene sequence: CDR1 SEHNR, CDR2 FQNEAQ (reference sequence). The CDR3, as DNA: TGTGCCAGCAGCTCCTCCCGGTCCTACGAGCAGTACTTC. Translation: CASSSSRSYEQYF.

In DNA form, the CDR3 reads TGTGCCAGCAGTTGGAGGGTTTTAAGCTATGGCTACACCTTC. It encodes CASSWRVLSYGYTF. J is TRBJ1-2 and V is TRBV6-5, with no clear D. The CDR3 is 14 residues long. V lost 4 bases and J lost 4, with 13 bases in between. Germline CDR1 is MNHEY and CDR2 is SVGAGI.

The chain has TRBV7-9 and TRBJ1-1; possibly TRBD1 for D (6 bases). Germline V gene data show CDR1 as SEHNR and CDR2 as FQNEAQ (reference sequence). The CDR3 totals 15 residues. V lost 5 bases, J lost 2 bases, and 15 bases lay in between. DNA for the CDR3: TGTGCCAGCAGCCCCCCGACAGGTATAAACACTGAAGCTTTCTTT. Translating it yields CASSPPTGINTEAFF.

This chain joins TRBV9 and TRBJ2-2; D assignment may be TRBD1 or TRBD2 (6 bases each). Deletions cut 0 bases from V and 1 base from J, with 13 bases between. The CDR3 covers 17 residues. The germline V gene encodes CDR1 SGDLS and CDR2 YYNGEE. The CDR3 reads CASSVARRGRNTGELFF. Here the CDR3 DNA reads TGTGCCAGCAGCGTAGCTAGGAGGGGGAGGAACACCGGGGAGCTGTTTTTT.

This clone was observed a single time. The chain carries TRBV7-2 and TRBJ1-5; D is unclear. This CDR3 spans 13 amino acids. V lost 3 bases and J lost 5, with 8 bases in between. Germline CDR1 SGHTA, CDR2 FQGNSA. The CDR3 is CASSFLIDQPQHF. DNA of the CDR3: TGTGCCAGCAGCTTCCTCATTGATCAGCCCCAGCATTTT.

The chain joins TRBV4-3 to TRBJ2-3; D unresolved. CDR1 is LGHNA, CDR2 YSLEER, per germline. The ends were cut back, 1 base at V and 1 base at J, with 12 bases in the middle. The CDR3 sequence is 16 residues long. As DNA, the CDR3 is TGCGCCAGCAGCCAAGGGCTAGGGCCCGGCACAGATACGCAGTATTTT. Its translation is CASSQGLGPGTDTQYF.

The chain carries TRBV7-3 and TRBJ2-7; TRBD1 aligns across 7 bases. Germline CDR1 and CDR2: SGHTA and FQGTGA. The V segment lost 1 base and the J segment 5 bases; nucleotides outside the gene matches: 17. This CDR3 contains 18 residues. CDR3 DNA: TGTGCCAGCAGCTTAATCTTTGTGTTCGGGAACAGGGGAAACGAGCAGTACTTC. Amino acid sequence: CASSLIFVFGNRGNEQYF.

The chain has TRBV11-2 and TRBJ1-5; the D gene is possibly TRBD1 (5 bases). V shed 1 base and J shed 6 bases, with 7 bases lying between them. The germline gives CDR1 SGHAT, CDR2 FQNNGV. The length of the CDR3 is 13 residues. CDR3 residues: CASSLGRAQPQHF. The CDR3 DNA reads as TGTGCCAGCAGCTTAGGCAGGGCTCAGCCCCAGCATTTT.

A few counts support this clone. The chain recombines TRBV25-1 with TRBJ1-2; 9 bases match TRBD1. The germline CDR1 and CDR2 sequences are MGHDK and SYGVNS. The junction had 6 bases not matched to a gene; V was cut back by 1 base and J by 3 bases. This CDR3 has 16 residues. The CDR3 spells CASSEFRTGADYGYTF. The CDR3 DNA sequence: TGTGCCAGCAGTGAATTTCGGACAGGGGCGGACTATGGCTACACCTTC.

The chain combines TRBV30 with TRBJ2-5; D is undetermined. The CDR3 totals 11 residues. The V and J ends lost 0 bases and 3 bases respectively, with 2 bases between them. Germline V gene lookup returns CDR1 GTSNPN and CDR2 SVGIG (reference sequence). This CDR3 is CAWSVKETQYF. DNA for the CDR3: TGTGCCTGGAGTGTAAAAGAGACCCAGTACTTC.